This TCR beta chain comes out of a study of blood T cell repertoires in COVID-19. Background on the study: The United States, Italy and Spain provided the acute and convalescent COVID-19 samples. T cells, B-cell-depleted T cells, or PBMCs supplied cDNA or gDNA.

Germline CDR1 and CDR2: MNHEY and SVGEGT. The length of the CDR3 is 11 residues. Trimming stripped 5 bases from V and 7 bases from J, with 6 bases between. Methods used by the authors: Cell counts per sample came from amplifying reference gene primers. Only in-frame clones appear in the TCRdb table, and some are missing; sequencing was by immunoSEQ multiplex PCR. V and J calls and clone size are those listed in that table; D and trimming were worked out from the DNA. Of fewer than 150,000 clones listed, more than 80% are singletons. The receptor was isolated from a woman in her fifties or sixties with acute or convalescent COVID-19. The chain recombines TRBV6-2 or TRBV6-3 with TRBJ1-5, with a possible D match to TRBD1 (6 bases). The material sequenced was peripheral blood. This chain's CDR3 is CASSQGQPQHF. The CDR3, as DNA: TGTGCCAGCAGTCAGGGGCAGCCCCAGCATTTT.